The clone carrying this T cell receptor beta chain was detected only a few times. Its antigen is currently unknown. The sample belongs to a study of CD8+ T cells in alopecia areata. General observations from the study: Normal scalp showed lower clonality than lesional scalp, especially alopecia totalis/universalis.

Sequencing relied on a cDNA template that was reverse transcribed from extracted RNA. Produced via immunoSEQ multiplex PCR; TCRdb's table is partial and in-frame only. The sample includes roughly 120,000 clones, less than 80% seen only once; the top ten take roughly 2.8%. Deletions cut 4 bases from V and 4 bases from J, with 7 bases between. The CDR3 spans 12 residues. Germline CDR1 is SNHLY and CDR2 is FYNNEI. The chain couples TRBV2 to TRBJ1-2; D uncertain. The sequence was collected from a human donor in good health. Sample: CD4+ T cells sorted from blood. CDR3 sequence reads: CASSANLYGYTF. The CDR3, as DNA: TGTGCCAGCAGTGCCAATCTCTATGGCTACACCTTC. Combining the CDR3 with reference TRBV2 and TRBJ1-2 gives the whole variable domain EPEVTQTPSHQVTQMGQEVILRCVPISNHLYFYWYRQILGQKVEFLVSFYNNEISEKSEIFDDQFSVERPDGSNFTLKIRSTKLEDSAMYFCASSANLYGYTFGSGTRLTVV.